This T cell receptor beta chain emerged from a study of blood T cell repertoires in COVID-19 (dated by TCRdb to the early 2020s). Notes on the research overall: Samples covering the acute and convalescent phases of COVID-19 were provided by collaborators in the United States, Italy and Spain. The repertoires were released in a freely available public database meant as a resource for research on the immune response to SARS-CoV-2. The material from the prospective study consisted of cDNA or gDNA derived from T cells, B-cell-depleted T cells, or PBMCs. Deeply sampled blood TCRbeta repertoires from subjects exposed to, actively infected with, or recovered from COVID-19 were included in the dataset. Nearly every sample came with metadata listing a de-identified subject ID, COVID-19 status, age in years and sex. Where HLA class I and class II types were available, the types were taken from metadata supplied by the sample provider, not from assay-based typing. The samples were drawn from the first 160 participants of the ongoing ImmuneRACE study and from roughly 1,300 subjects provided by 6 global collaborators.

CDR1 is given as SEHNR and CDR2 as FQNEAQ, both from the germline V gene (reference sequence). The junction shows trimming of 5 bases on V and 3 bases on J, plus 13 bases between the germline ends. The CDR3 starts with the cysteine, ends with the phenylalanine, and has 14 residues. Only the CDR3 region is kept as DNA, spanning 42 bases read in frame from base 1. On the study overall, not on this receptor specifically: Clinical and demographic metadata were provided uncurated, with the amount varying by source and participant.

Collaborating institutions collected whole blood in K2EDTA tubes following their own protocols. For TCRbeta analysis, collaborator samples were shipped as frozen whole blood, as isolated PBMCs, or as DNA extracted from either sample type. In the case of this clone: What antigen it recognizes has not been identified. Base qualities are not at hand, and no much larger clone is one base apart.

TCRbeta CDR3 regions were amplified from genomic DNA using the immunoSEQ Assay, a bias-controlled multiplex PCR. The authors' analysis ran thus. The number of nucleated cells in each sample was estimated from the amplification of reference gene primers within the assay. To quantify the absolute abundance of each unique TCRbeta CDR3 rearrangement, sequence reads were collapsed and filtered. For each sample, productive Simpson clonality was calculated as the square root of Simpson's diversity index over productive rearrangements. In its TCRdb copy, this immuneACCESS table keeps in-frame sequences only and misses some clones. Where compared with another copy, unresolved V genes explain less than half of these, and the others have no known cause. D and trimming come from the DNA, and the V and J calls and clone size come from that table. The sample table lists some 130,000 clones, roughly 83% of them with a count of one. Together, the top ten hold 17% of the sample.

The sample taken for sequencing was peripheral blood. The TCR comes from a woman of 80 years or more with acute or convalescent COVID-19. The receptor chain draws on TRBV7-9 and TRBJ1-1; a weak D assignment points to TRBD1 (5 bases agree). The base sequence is TGTGCCAGCAGCCCTCCAGGGTGGGACACTGAAGCTTTCTTT. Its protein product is CASSPPGWDTEAFF.